This T cell receptor (beta chain) was recovered during a study of blood T cells in healthy people across ages. General study findings and limits: Diversity estimates from one million T cells were considered underestimates.

As to this clonotype: The antigen remains undetermined.

Through a sample-barcoded 5' primer and a J-beta primer mix, a second PCR was run for roughly 6 to 11 cycles. Each cDNA molecule was tagged by a template-switch adaptor with 12 random nucleotides. TCRdb re-called the 5' RACE reads through MiXCR, storing one row per CDR3 protein. Of fewer than 900,000 distinct CDR3 sequences listed, more than 40% are singletons. The V segment lost 6 bases and the J segment 0 bases; nucleotides outside the gene matches: 8. Per germline, CDR1 SGHTA and CDR2 FQGNSA. CDR3 length: 15 amino acids. The clonotype was recovered from a woman aged 60-70 years in good health. The sample taken for sequencing was blood. The rearrangement links TRBV7-2 to TRBJ2-7; 7 positions agree with TRBD1. The CDR3, as DNA: TGTGCCAGCAGTGATTGGGACAGAAGCTCCTACGAGCAGTACTTC. Translated: CASSDWDRSSYEQYF.